This T cell receptor (beta chain) was found in a study of blood T cell repertoires in COVID-19. V lost 6 bases to trimming and J lost 2 bases; unmatched junction nucleotides: 2. This CDR3 has 14 residues. The germline CDR1 and CDR2 sequences are MDHEN and SYDVKM. Assay used: immunoSEQ multiplex PCR; TCRdb lists only in-frame clones, some missing. The data contain roughly 430,000 clones, over 75% of them seen just once; the ten biggest clones take up about 1.5%. Cohort allocation depended upon clinical history that participants reported. The TCR comes from a woman younger than 35 who had been exposed to COVID-19. The specimen sequenced was PBMCs or T cells enriched from blood (not recorded which). This chain links TRBV28 with TRBJ2-7, with 12 bases aligning to TRBD2. As DNA, the CDR3 is TGTGCCAGCAGCTGGACTAGCGGGACCTACGAGCAGTACTTC. It yields the protein CASSWTSGTYEQYF.